The T cell receptor (beta chain) under discussion was sequenced for a study of regulatory T cells in long-lasting Graves disease. To make TCR beta libraries, researchers used iRepertoire HTBI primers and Arm-PCR of CDR3 regions. Using its own MiXCR run on the multiplex PCR reads, TCRdb lists one record per CDR3 protein. Of 650,000 to 850,000 distinct CDR3 sequences in the sample, roughly 30% were seen once. This sample's time point: persistent/refractory GD, antithyroid drugs over 5 years with positive TRAb. Isolated PBMC RNA provided the starting material for the TCR library. Study-wide results and limits: With a small sample size, accuracy may have been reduced.

The CDR3 is 15 amino acids. Germline V gene sequence: CDR1 MDHEN, CDR2 SYDVKM. On this clonotype itself: Its antigen is currently unknown.

Sequences were derived from peripheral blood mononuclear cells (PBMCs), sampled when the disease was refractory, from a patient treated with antithyroid drugs. This receptor was obtained from a female donor with Graves disease. This chain links TRBV28 with TRBJ2-3, with 7 bases matching TRBD2. CDR3 DNA sequence: TGTGCTTGGGGTGCTAGCGGTTCTAGCACAGATACGCAGTATTTT. It is translated as CAWGASGSSTDTQYF.